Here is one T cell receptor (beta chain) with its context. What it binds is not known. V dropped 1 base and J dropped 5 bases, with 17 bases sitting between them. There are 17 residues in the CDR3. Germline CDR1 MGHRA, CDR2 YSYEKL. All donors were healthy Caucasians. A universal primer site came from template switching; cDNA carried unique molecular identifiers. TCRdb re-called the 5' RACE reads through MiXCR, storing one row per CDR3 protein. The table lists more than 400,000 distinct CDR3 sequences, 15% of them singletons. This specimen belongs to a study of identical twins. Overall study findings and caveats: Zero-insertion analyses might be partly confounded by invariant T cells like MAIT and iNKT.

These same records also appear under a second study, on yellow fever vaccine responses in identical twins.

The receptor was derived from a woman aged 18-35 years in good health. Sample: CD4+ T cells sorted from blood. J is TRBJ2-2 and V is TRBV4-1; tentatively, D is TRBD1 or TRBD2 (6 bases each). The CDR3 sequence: CASSQGDRRGQTGELFF. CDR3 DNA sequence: TGCGCCAGCAGCCAAGGGGATAGGAGGGGACAAACCGGGGAGCTGTTTTTT.